The next 25 T cell receptor beta chains were all read from a single sample in a study of Ad26.COV2.S vaccination and SARS-CoV-2 variants (dated by TCRdb to the early 2020s). Reading the label with the study, this specimen's treatment or condition is: roughly 18 received Ad26.COV2.S at low or high dose, single or two shots; roughly five received placebo; per-sample allocation not given. Repertoires of vaccine and placebo recipients were sequenced from samples collected on day 63 after the first injection. The method was the immunoSEQ multiplex PCR assay. The table was pulled from immuneACCESS by TCRdb, which kept in-frame rearrangements only. Such tables lose some clones; where checked, under half of the loss comes from unresolved V genes, and the rest has no known cause. In all, the sample holds about 440,000 clones, and 87% of those were seen once. The ten biggest clones cover roughly 13% of the sample.

The sequenced sample was peripheral blood, obtained in a trial of Ad26.COV2.S vaccine versus placebo. These receptors came from a person aged 18 to 59 who received the Ad26.COV2.S COVID-19 vaccine or a placebo.

This clone was seen more than once but under ten times. Other DNA sequences in this specimen translate into the identical CDR3. The chain employs TRBV2 and TRBJ2-7; D uncertain. Germline V lookup: CDR1 SNHLY, CDR2 FYNNEI. Trimming removed 5 bases at V and 0 bases at J, with 5 bases between. The CDR3 covers 12 residues. CDR3 loop: CASSPSSYEQYF. Here the CDR3 DNA reads TGTGCCAGCAGTCCGAGCTCCTACGAGCAGTACTTC. Together with reference TRBV2 and TRBJ2-7, the CDR3 gives the full variable domain: EPEVTQTPSHQVTQMGQEVILRCVPISNHLYFYWYRQILGQKVEFLVSFYNNEISEKSEIFDDQFSVERPDGSNFTLKIRSTKLEDSAMYFCASSPSSYEQYFGPGTRLTVT.

This clone was counted once. The rearrangement uses TRBV5-1 and TRBJ2-7; D is undetermined. V was pared by 0 bases and J by 0 bases, with 19 bases between. Germline CDR1 is SGHRS and CDR2 is YFSETQ. This CDR3 has 18 residues. The CDR3 region is CASSLVPARGKSSYEQYF. CDR3 sequence (DNA): TGCGCCAGCAGCTTGGTGCCGGCTCGTGGAAAGAGCTCCTACGAGCAGTACTTC. Complete variable domain (other parts from reference TRBV5-1 and TRBJ2-7): KAGVTQTPRYLIKTRGQQVTLSCSPISGHRSVSWYQQTPGQGLQFLFEYFSETQRNKGNFPGRFSGRQFSNSRSEMNVSTLELGDSALYLCASSLVPARGKSSYEQYFGPGTRLTVT.

V gene TRBV12-3 or TRBV12-4 combines with J gene TRBJ1-2; no clear D gene. Trimming shortened V by 6 bases and J by 6 bases, and 14 bases separated the two germline ends. The CDR3 totals 13 residues. The CDR3 nucleotides are TGTGCCAGCAGCGCCGGTTTTCGTGATGGCTACACCTTC. Translated, it gives CASSAGFRDGYTF.

The rearrangement joins TRBV5-1 to TRBJ2-2; perhaps TRBD2 as D (5 bases). The CDR3 runs 15 residues. Germline assignment: CDR1 SGHRS and CDR2 YFSETQ. V lost 1 base to trimming and J lost 3 bases, with 10 bases between them. This chain's CDR3 is CASSLSGSHTGELFF. The CDR3 DNA reads TGCGCCAGCAGCTTGTCGGGGAGCCACACCGGGGAGCTGTTTTTT.

The CDR3 DNA follows: TGTGCCTGGAGCCCTGGGGAGGGCCAGGACATTCAGTACTTC. This translates into CAWSPGEGQDIQYF. This chain uses TRBV30 with TRBJ2-4, with 7 bases identical to TRBD2. CDR3 size: 14 residues. V dropped 3 bases and J dropped 8; count of bases not matched to a gene: 10. Germline V gives CDR1 GTSNPN, CDR2 SVGIG (reference sequence).

This clone has more than one count but fewer than ten. The chain links TRBV27 to TRBJ2-7; no reliable D call. V lost 0 bases to trimming and J lost 8 bases, with 11 bases between them. The CDR3 runs 13 residues. Germline CDR1 reads MNHEY; CDR2 reads SMNVEV (reference sequence). This CDR3 reads CASSLSIGNKQYF. CDR3 bases: TGTGCCAGCAGTTTATCGATTGGAAATAAGCAGTACTTC.

J is TRBJ1-3 and V is TRBV19; D is uncertain. The CDR3 sequence is 12 residues long. The germline V and J ends were trimmed by 7 bases and 6 bases, with 10 bases remaining between them. CDR1 is LNHDA and CDR2 is SQIVND in the germline V gene (reference sequence). CDR3 DNA sequence: TGTGCCAGTACCACCGCACCAAACACCATATATTTT. As protein: CASTTAPNTIYF.

V and J are TRBV24-1 and TRBJ2-5; 9 bases map to TRBD2. V shed 0 bases and J 4 bases; nucleotides not matched to a gene: 8. In germline, CDR1 is KGHDR, CDR2 SFDVKD. The CDR3 is made up of 17 amino acids. This chain's CDR3 is CATSDLRAGGPRETQYF. The CDR3 nucleotides read TGTGCCACCAGTGATTTGCGTGCGGGAGGGCCCCGAGAGACCCAGTACTTC.

This clone was seen only once. The V gene is TRBV11-1, the J gene TRBJ2-1; D tentatively fits TRBD1 or TRBD2 (7 bases each). The germline V gene encodes CDR1 SGHAT and CDR2 FQDESV (reference sequence). The CDR3 contains 15 residues. V was cut by 5 bases and J by 4 bases, with 15 bases left in between. This CDR3 reads CASSAPRGGYNEQFF. As DNA, the CDR3 is TGTGCCAGCAGCGCCCCCAGGGGGGGTTACAATGAGCAGTTCTTC.

The gene calls are TRBV12-3 or TRBV12-4 and TRBJ2-1; D unclear. V lost 3 bases and J lost 4, with 7 bases in between. The CDR3 is 13 amino acids. CDR3 sequence reads: CASSFRAYNEQFF. The CDR3 nucleotides are TGTGCCAGCAGTTTCCGAGCGTACAATGAGCAGTTCTTC.

The chain joins TRBV6-1 to TRBJ1-2; a weak D match, TRBD1 (6 bases). Between the trimmed V and J ends, which lost 3 bases and 3 bases, there was a span of 8 bases. The CDR3 is 13 amino acids. Germline loops: CDR1 MNHNS, CDR2 SASEGT. In DNA, the CDR3 is TGTGCCAGCAGTGATAACAGGGACTATGGCTACACCTTC. Translating it yields CASSDNRDYGYTF.

The gene calls are TRBV30 and TRBJ1-6; TRBD1 is a possible D gene (6 bases). Germline CDR1 and CDR2: GTSNPN and SVGIG (reference sequence). The CDR3 length is 16 residues. V lost 0 bases, J lost 8 bases, and 17 bases lay in between. CDR3: CAWSVGDNSKYSPLHF. For the CDR3, the DNA is TGTGCCTGGAGTGTAGGGGACAATTCCAAATATTCACCCCTCCACTTT.

The rearrangement joins TRBV19 to TRBJ1-5, with unresolved D. Trimming removed 6 bases at V and 3 bases at J, with 15 bases between. This CDR3 comprises 15 residues. CDR1 LNHDA and CDR2 SQIVND come from the germline V gene (reference sequence). The CDR3: CASRRRTPNNQPQHF. The DNA for the CDR3 is TGTGCCAGTAGAAGGAGGACGCCGAACAATCAGCCCCAGCATTTT.

This chain links TRBV6-2 or TRBV6-3 with TRBJ2-6; no reliable D call. The CDR3 runs to 15 residues. Trimming left V 2 bases short and J 1 base short, with 6 bases between. The germline V gene encodes CDR1 MNHEY and CDR2 SVGEGT. DNA of the CDR3: TGTGCCAGCAGTTACCCCGGGTCTGGGGCCAACGTCCTGACTTTC. Translating gives CASSYPGSGANVLTF.

The sample holds a few counts of this clone. V is TRBV7-8 and J is TRBJ1-1; D is ambiguous. CDR1 and CDR2 from the germline V gene are SGHVS and FQNEAQ. CDR3 length equals 13 residues. V lost 3 bases, J lost 5 bases, and 10 bases lay in between. This CDR3 is CASSLGFGTEAFF. As DNA, the CDR3 is TGTGCCAGCAGCTTGGGTTTTGGTACTGAAGCTTTCTTT. The entire variable domain, with the rest obtained from reference TRBV7-8 and TRBJ1-1, is as follows: GAGVSQSPRYKVAKRGQDVALRCDPISGHVSLFWYQQALGQGPEFLTYFQNEAQLDKSGLPSDRFFAERPEGSVSTLKIQRTQQEDSAVYLCASSLGFGTEAFFGQGTRLTVV.

The CDR3: CASSQEEGREQYF. CDR3 DNA: TGCGCCAGCAGCCAAGAGGAGGGACGGGAGCAGTACTTC. The chain links TRBV4-1 to TRBJ2-7; D possibly corresponds to TRBD2 (6 bases). Germline loops: CDR1 MGHRA, CDR2 YSYEKL. Between the trimmed V and J ends, which lost 0 bases and 7 bases, there was a span of 10 bases. The CDR3 is 13 residues long.

This chain uses TRBV27 with TRBJ2-3, with 11 bases lining up with TRBD2. The length of the CDR3 is 14 residues. Per germline, CDR1 MNHEY and CDR2 SMNVEV (reference sequence). The junction had 2 bases not matched to a gene; V was cut back by 6 bases and J by 3 bases. CDR3 nucleotides: TGTGCCAGCAGAACTAGCGGGAGAACAGATACGCAGTATTTT. Amino acid sequence: CASRTSGRTDTQYF.

The chain recombines TRBV6-2 or TRBV6-3 with TRBJ2-6; D unresolved. Germline V CDR1 and CDR2: MNHEY, SVGEGT. CDR3 size: 17 residues. V gave up 1 base and J gave up 2 bases, with 12 bases separating them. In nucleotides, the CDR3 is TGTGCCAGCAGTTACTTGGTTTGGGGTGCTGGGGCCAACGTCCTGACTTTC. Amino acid sequence: CASSYLVWGAGANVLTF.

This chain links TRBV3-1 (or the pseudogene TRBV3-2) with TRBJ2-2; perhaps TRBD2 as D (6 bases). V gave up 4 bases and J gave up 2 bases, with 14 bases separating them. CDR3 length equals 16 residues. CDR1 is LGHDT, CDR2 YNNKEL, per germline (reference sequence). The CDR3: CASSPWGSGNTGELFF. The CDR3, as DNA: TGTGCCAGCAGCCCTTGGGGTAGCGGTAACACCGGGGAGCTGTTTTTT.

The V call is TRBV30, the J call TRBJ1-6, with D unclear. The V gene's germline CDR1 is GTSNPN and CDR2 SVGIG (reference sequence). Between the trimmed V and J ends, which lost 5 bases and 10 bases, there was a span of 15 bases. This CDR3 has 13 residues. The DNA for the CDR3 is TGTGCCTGGGCCCCCCTCCTTGCGTCACCCCTCCACTTT. This sequence encodes CAWAPLLASPLHF.

This chain links TRBV3-1 (or the pseudogene TRBV3-2) with TRBJ1-1; 7 positions match TRBD1. The CDR3 sequence is 16 residues long. Germline V lookup: CDR1 LGHDT, CDR2 YNNKEL (reference sequence). V shed 4 bases, J shed 7 bases, and the junction held 15 bases outside the gene matches. The CDR3 bases are TGTGCCAGCAGCCCCGCTTCGACAGGGCCTATGGATGAAGCTTTCTTT. This sequence encodes CASSPASTGPMDEAFF.

The V gene is TRBV9, the J gene TRBJ1-1; D is ambiguous. This CDR3 contains 13 residues. Germline assignment: CDR1 SGDLS and CDR2 YYNGEE. The germline V and J ends were trimmed by 2 bases and 4 bases, with 9 bases remaining between them. The CDR3 nucleotides read TGTGCCAGCAGCGTGGGCATGGGCACTGAAGCTTTCTTT. Its protein product is CASSVGMGTEAFF. The full variable domain, in which reference TRBV9 and TRBJ1-1 provide the parts outside the CDR3, is DSGVTQTPKHLITATGQRVTLRCSPRSGDLSVYWYQQSLDQGLQFLIQYYNGEERAKGNILERFSAQQFPDLHSELNLSSLELGDSALYFCASSVGMGTEAFFGQGTRLTVV.

The chain has TRBV19 and TRBJ2-1; tentatively, D is TRBD1 (6 bases). The CDR3 loop spans 14 amino acids. Germline lookup yields CDR1 LNHDA and CDR2 SQIVND (reference sequence). The V end lost 1 base, the J end lost 6 bases, and 10 bases lay between the germline ends. This CDR3 reads CASSIGPGVNEQFF. CDR3 in DNA: TGTGCCAGTAGTATAGGTCCAGGGGTCAATGAGCAGTTCTTC. The whole variable domain, remainder taken from reference TRBV19 and TRBJ2-1, is DGGITQSPKYLFRKEGQNVTLSCEQNLNHDAMYWYRQDPGQGLRLIYYSQIVNDFQKGDIAEGYSVSREKKESFPLTVTSAQKNPTAFYLCASSIGPGVNEQFFGPGTRLTVL.

The J gene is TRBJ1-3, the V gene TRBV29-1; D perhaps matches TRBD1 (6 bases). Germline V gene lookup returns CDR1 SQVTM and CDR2 ANQGSEA. V lost 4 bases, J lost 1 base, and 17 bases lay in between. The CDR3 spans 16 residues. The CDR3 region is CSVVGLGGPSGNTIYF. DNA for the CDR3: TGCAGCGTTGTGGGTTTAGGGGGACCTTCTGGAAACACCATATATTTT.

This clone has only one observation. The V gene is TRBV18, the J gene TRBJ1-1; D is unresolved. Germline loops: CDR1 KGHSH, CDR2 LQKENI. The CDR3 contains 15 residues. Trimming left V 3 bases short and J 1 base short, with 12 bases between. Here the CDR3 reads CASSPNQVGNTEAFF. CDR3 nucleotide sequence: TGTGCCAGCTCACCTAATCAGGTTGGGAACACTGAAGCTTTCTTT.